These 26 T cell receptor beta chains came from one sample sequenced in a study of T-cell reconstitution after alpha-beta-depleted transplantation in children (dated by TCRdb to the mid-2010s). Library method: PCR. Sequencing used an Illumina HiSeq 2500. Molecular barcoding was employed in the preparation of TCR libraries, with unique molecular identifiers being used to normalize TCRbeta repertoire quantification. TCRdb applied fastp at Q25 and MiXCR to the public reads, then kept only in-frame beta chains. Every CDR3 protein is listed once, alongside the most common genes and DNA of its rows. The table for this sample lists 250,000 to 350,000 distinct CDR3 sequences; nearly 10% of them were counted only once. The top ten hold around a tenth of the sample. The sample was PBMCs from the stem cell graft donor, taken from the stem cell graft. These receptors all stem from a human donor who donated a stem cell graft to a child with SCID.

This clonotype showed up many times. The chain combines TRBV10-3 with TRBJ2-3, with TRBD2 matching 8 bases. This CDR3 region has 14 residues. Trimming cost V 10 bases and J 4 bases; bases outside gene matches: 10. The germline gives CDR1 ENHRY, CDR2 SYGVKD. The DNA of the CDR3 is TGTGCCACTAGAGAGGCAGCGGGGGCAGATACGCAGTATTTT. It specifies CATREAAGADTQYF.

This clonotype was seen at least ten times. The rearrangement uses TRBV12-3 or TRBV12-4 and TRBJ2-5; the D gene could be TRBD1 or TRBD2 (6 bases each). V was cut by 2 bases and J by 1 base, with 11 bases left in between. CDR3 length: 15 residues. CDR3 region: CASSLTGGSQETQYF. CDR3 in DNA: TGTGCCAGCAGTTTAACCGGGGGCAGCCAAGAGACCCAGTACTTC.

V is TRBV20-1 and J is TRBJ1-5; the D gene is possibly TRBD1 (6 bases). The CDR3 has 13 residues. Germline V gene data show CDR1 as DFQATT and CDR2 as SNEGSKA (reference sequence). Trimming took 3 bases from V and 7 from J, leaving 13 bases between them. The CDR3 DNA reads TGCAGTGCTAGTGCAGGGGTTGAGCAGCCCCAGCATTTT. Its translation: CSASAGVEQPQHF.

This clonotype was observed many times. The chain is built from TRBV11-2 and TRBJ1-2; 11 bases are shared with TRBD1. Germline V gene sequence: CDR1 SGHAT, CDR2 FQNNGV. The CDR3 totals 17 residues. Trimming cost V 1 base and J 0 bases; bases outside gene matches: 4. The CDR3 coding sequence is TGTGCCAGCAGCTTAGGGACAGGGGGCCTGACTAACTATGGCTACACCTTC. This encodes CASSLGTGGLTNYGYTF.

This clonotype showed up just a few times. The V gene is TRBV19, the J gene TRBJ1-3; perhaps TRBD1 as D (6 bases). CDR1 and CDR2 from the germline V gene are LNHDA and SQIVND (reference sequence). This CDR3 has 16 amino acids. V lost 5 bases to trimming and J lost 0 bases, with 14 bases between them. The CDR3 coding sequence is TGTGCCAGTAGTGCGGCGGGGGCCCTCTCTGGAAACACCATATATTTT. This translates into CASSAAGALSGNTIYF.

The sample holds a few counts of this clonotype. The V gene is TRBV4-3, the J gene TRBJ1-5, with D possibly matching TRBD1 (5 bases). The CDR3 consists of 15 residues. The germline gives CDR1 LGHNA, CDR2 YSLEER. V shed 2 bases and J shed 7 bases, with 15 bases lying between them. CDR3 loop: CASSQPDNRGQPQHF. As DNA, the CDR3 is TGCGCCAGCAGCCAACCGGACAACCGGGGCCAGCCCCAGCATTTT.

The sample holds a few counts of this clonotype. This chain uses TRBV7-9 with TRBJ2-1, with 7 bases identical to TRBD1. The CDR3 contains 14 residues. Germline V gene lookup returns CDR1 SEHNR and CDR2 FQNEAQ (reference sequence). V shed 4 bases and J 7 bases; nucleotides not matched to a gene: 7. The CDR3 DNA reads TGTGCCAGCAGCTCCTACAGGGGTGGGAATGAGCAGTTCTTC. Translated, it gives CASSSYRGGNEQFF.

This clonotype showed up many times. The chain uses TRBV6-4 and TRBJ2-3, with 9 bases aligning to TRBD2. Losses at the gene ends were 4 bases for V and 1 base for J; bases not matched to a gene: 0. Germline lookup yields CDR1 MRHNA and CDR2 SNTAGT. The CDR3 length is 14 residues. This chain's CDR3 is CASSASGGTDTQYF. Written as DNA, the CDR3 is TGTGCCAGCAGTGCTAGCGGGGGCACAGATACGCAGTATTTT.

This clonotype was seen a few times. The chain uses TRBV6-1 and TRBJ2-2, with TRBD2 matching over 7 bases. Germline V gives CDR1 MNHNS, CDR2 SASEGT. The CDR3 loop spans 15 amino acids. Unmatched junction bases numbered 7, after V lost 7 bases and J lost 2 bases. CDR3 DNA: TGTGCCAGCATGGGGGGGACCCTCAACACCGGGGAGCTGTTTTTT. Translation: CASMGGTLNTGELFF.

This clonotype was seen only a few times. The chain couples TRBV5-1 to TRBJ2-7; D is ambiguous. With 2 bases removed from V and 3 bases from J, the gap between germline ends came to 9 bases. The CDR3 spans 13 residues. The germline V gene encodes CDR1 SGHRS and CDR2 YFSETQ. The CDR3 DNA reads TGCGCCAGCAGCTTTGCAGGTGACTACGAGCAGTACTTC. Residues: CASSFAGDYEQYF. Drawing the rest from reference TRBV5-1 and TRBJ2-7, the complete variable domain is KAGVTQTPRYLIKTRGQQVTLSCSPISGHRSVSWYQQTPGQGLQFLFEYFSETQRNKGNFPGRFSGRQFSNSRSEMNVSTLELGDSALYLCASSFAGDYEQYFGPGTRLTVT.

This CDR3 reads CASSPVAELNTEAFF. DNA of the CDR3: TGTGCCAGCAGCCCCGTCGCGGAATTGAACACTGAAGCTTTCTTT. The V call is TRBV11-2, the J call TRBJ1-1; no clear D gene. CDR3 length: 15 amino acids. The V end lost 5 bases, the J end lost 0 bases, and 13 bases lay between the germline ends. Germline-derived CDR1 and CDR2 are SGHAT and FQNNGV.

The J gene is TRBJ2-1, the V gene TRBV7-3; 8 bases agree with TRBD2. Trimming cost V 7 bases and J 7 bases; bases outside gene matches: 6. The CDR3 is made up of 13 amino acids. The germline CDR1 and CDR2 sequences are SGHTA and FQGTGA. The CDR3 loop is CASNSGGLNEQFF. The DNA for the CDR3 is TGTGCCAGCAACTCGGGGGGGCTAAATGAGCAGTTCTTC.

This clonotype turned up a few times. The CDR3, as DNA: TGTGCCACCAGCAGAGTGGGTAGTGGGTCCCAAGAGACCCAGTACTTC. Protein: CATSRVGSGSQETQYF. The chain links TRBV15 to TRBJ2-5; D gene ambiguous. V shed 1 base and J shed 1 base, with 13 bases lying between them. CDR1 and CDR2 (germline): LNHNV, YYDKDF (reference sequence). CDR3 length equals 16 residues.

In this sample, this clonotype turned up a few times. CDR3 sequence: CASSLDSPNEKLFF. As DNA, the CDR3 is TGCGCCAGCAGCTTGGACAGTCCTAATGAAAAACTGTTTTTT. V is TRBV5-1 and J is TRBJ1-4; no reliable D call. CDR1 is SGHRS and CDR2 is YFSETQ in the germline V gene. The CDR3 is made up of 14 amino acids. V was trimmed by 0 bases and J by 3 bases, leaving 6 bases between them.

The V call is TRBV27, the J call TRBJ1-1; D is unclear. V gave up 4 bases and J gave up 1 base, with 7 bases separating them. Germline values: CDR1 MNHEY, CDR2 SMNVEV (reference sequence). The CDR3 totals 13 residues. The CDR3 region has the DNA TGTGCCAGCAGTTCAGGAGCGAACACTGAAGCTTTCTTT. Amino acids: CASSSGANTEAFF.

This clonotype was seen many times. The V call is TRBV5-1, the J call TRBJ2-1; 10 bases are shared with TRBD2. Germline assignment: CDR1 SGHRS and CDR2 YFSETQ. This CDR3 spans 15 amino acids. J gave up 4 bases and V 4 bases, and 5 bases lay outside the gene matches. As DNA, the CDR3 is TGCGCCAGCAGCGAATCTAGCGGGGGATACAATGAGCAGTTCTTC. Translating it yields CASSESSGGYNEQFF.

The CDR3 DNA reads TGCAGTGCTAGCCCAGGGGATAGGGGCATCGGCAATCAGCCCCAGCATTTT. Translation gives CSASPGDRGIGNQPQHF. The V and J genes are TRBV20-1 and TRBJ1-5, with D tentatively TRBD1 (6 bases). Germline values: CDR1 DFQATT, CDR2 SNEGSKA (reference sequence). V lost 3 bases and J lost 2, with 20 bases in between. This CDR3 comprises 17 residues.

This clonotype was seen a handful of times. This chain joins TRBV7-6 and TRBJ2-7; no firm D call. The CDR3 loop spans 18 amino acids. Germline values: CDR1 SGHVS, CDR2 FNYEAQ. Between the trimmed V and J ends, which lost 2 bases and 2 bases, there was a span of 22 bases. The CDR3 protein is CASSLTPQGGSTTYEQYF. The DNA for the CDR3 is TGTGCCAGCAGCTTAACACCGCAAGGCGGATCCACTACCTACGAGCAGTACTTC.

This clonotype was observed a handful of times. The chain combines TRBV4-1 with TRBJ2-7, with a tentative D call TRBD1 (6 bases). The germline CDR1 and CDR2 sequences are MGHRA and YSYEKL. The CDR3 consists of 17 residues. With 1 base removed from V and 3 bases from J, the gap between germline ends came to 19 bases. Here the CDR3 DNA reads TGCGCCAGCAGCCAAGTTTTTGCGGTAGTCAGGGGCTACGAGCAGTACTTC. As protein: CASSQVFAVVRGYEQYF.

This clonotype appeared many times. The V gene is TRBV6-1, the J gene TRBJ1-2; perhaps TRBD1 as D (5 bases). The CDR3 runs 13 residues. The germline V gene encodes CDR1 MNHNS and CDR2 SASEGT. Trimming removed 4 bases from V and 8 bases from J, with 14 bases in between. The CDR3 nucleotides are TGTGCCAGCAGTGGACACCAGGGCGAGGGCTACACCTTC. It translates to CASSGHQGEGYTF.

V is TRBV12-3 or TRBV12-4 and J is TRBJ1-2; D remains unclear. V dropped 8 bases and J dropped 3 bases, with 13 bases sitting between them. The CDR3 spans 13 residues. The CDR3 here is CASRGAEDYGYTF. In nucleotides, the CDR3 is TGTGCCAGCCGCGGCGCGGAGGACTATGGCTACACCTTC.

The V call is TRBV12-3 or TRBV12-4, the J call TRBJ1-6; D not resolved. This CDR3 has 13 amino acids. Trimming cost V 3 bases and J 10 bases, with 10 bases left between them. The CDR3 nucleotides are TGTGCCAGCAGTTTTCTTTATTCGTCACCCCTCCACTTT. Translation: CASSFLYSSPLHF.

The chain is built from TRBV27 and TRBJ1-2; 7 bases line up with TRBD1. Unmatched junction bases numbered 4, after V lost 3 bases and J lost 0 bases. The CDR3 spans 15 residues. Germline values: CDR1 MNHEY, CDR2 SMNVEV (reference sequence). The CDR3 here is CASSFRDSANYGYTF. The CDR3 DNA reads as TGTGCCAGCAGTTTTAGGGACAGCGCTAACTATGGCTACACCTTC.

This clonotype showed up just a few times. The chain is built from TRBV5-1 and TRBJ2-1, with a tentative D call TRBD1 (5 bases). CDR1 is SGHRS and CDR2 is YFSETQ in the germline V gene. The V end lost 0 bases, the J end lost 8 bases, and 15 bases lay between the germline ends. This CDR3 is 15 amino acids long. CDR3 protein: CASSLAQGFSHEQFF. The DNA of the CDR3 is TGCGCCAGCAGCTTGGCCCAGGGTTTTTCCCATGAGCAGTTCTTC.

This chain joins TRBV25-1 and TRBJ2-1; D is unclear. CDR1 MGHDK and CDR2 SYGVNS come from the germline V gene. The CDR3 sequence is 14 residues long. V lost 5 bases to trimming and J lost 0 bases, with 8 bases between them. CDR3 DNA: TGTGCCAGCAGTTTTCGGATCTCCTACAATGAGCAGTTCTTC. Its protein is CASSFRISYNEQFF.

This clonotype has more than one count but fewer than ten. This sequence joins TRBV9 and TRBJ2-5; maybe TRBD2 (6 bases). V gave up 2 bases and J gave up 2 bases, with 16 bases separating them. Germline V gene sequence: CDR1 SGDLS, CDR2 YYNGEE. The CDR3 totals 16 residues. In DNA, the CDR3 is TGTGCCAGCAGCGTGGCCGGGACTTTAAATCAAGAGACCCAGTACTTC. Translating gives CASSVAGTLNQETQYF. The whole variable domain, filled in from reference TRBV9 and TRBJ2-5, reads DSGVTQTPKHLITATGQRVTLRCSPRSGDLSVYWYQQSLDQGLQFLIQYYNGEERAKGNILERFSAQQFPDLHSELNLSSLELGDSALYFCASSVAGTLNQETQYFGPGTRLLVL.